The clone carrying this TCR beta chain was seen more than once but under ten times. Its target is not known. From roughly 400 ng of RNA, a library with molecular barcoded alpha/delta and beta/gamma adaptors was made. Using its own MiXCR run on the reads, TCRdb lists one record per CDR3 protein. The data contain about 27,000 distinct CDR3 sequences, 14% of them singletons. This sample is drawn from a study of read filtering for tumor transcriptome and immune sequencing. Study as a whole: Transcriptome libraries were built from DNase-treated RNA.

Per germline, CDR1 DFQATT and CDR2 SNEGSKA (reference sequence). The trim removed 5 bases at V and 7 bases at J, leaving 5 bases unmatched. The CDR3 runs to 12 residues. Study-wide points: In IR-seq, single-read clonotypes were 70% to 85% of clonotypes but about 3.5% of reads. The CD138-negative fraction was mixed bone marrow immune cells, not pure T cells. RNA-seq captured clonotypes less deeply and reliably than IR-seq.

Sequencing was carried out using a population of CD138-negative cells sorted from bone marrow. The clonotype comes from a donor at least 40 years old with multiple myeloma. The chain couples TRBV20-1 to TRBJ2-1; 7 nucleotides match TRBD2. In DNA form, the CDR3 reads TGCAGTGCTTCCGGGACTACGAATGAGCAGTTCTTC. Encoded protein: CSASGTTNEQFF.